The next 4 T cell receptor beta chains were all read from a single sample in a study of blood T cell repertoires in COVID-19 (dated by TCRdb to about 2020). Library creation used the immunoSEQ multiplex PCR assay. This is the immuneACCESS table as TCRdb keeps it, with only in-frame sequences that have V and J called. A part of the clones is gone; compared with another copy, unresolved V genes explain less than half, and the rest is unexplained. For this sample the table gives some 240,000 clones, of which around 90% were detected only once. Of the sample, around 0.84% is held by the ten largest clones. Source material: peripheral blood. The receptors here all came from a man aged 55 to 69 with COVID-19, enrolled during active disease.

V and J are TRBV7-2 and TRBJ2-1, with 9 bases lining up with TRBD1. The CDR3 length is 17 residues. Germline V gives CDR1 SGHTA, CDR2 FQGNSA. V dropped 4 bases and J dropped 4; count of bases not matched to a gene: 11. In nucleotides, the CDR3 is TGTGCCAGCAGCTCCTCCCCGGGACAGGGAGGTTACAATGAGCAGTTCTTC. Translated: CASSSSPGQGGYNEQFF.

CDR3 nucleotide sequence: TGTGCCAGCAGCCAGAGGGAGATAAATTCACCCCTCCACTTT. Translation gives CASSQREINSPLHF. The rearrangement joins TRBV3-1 (or the pseudogene TRBV3-2) to TRBJ1-6, with no clear D. There are 14 residues in the CDR3. The germline gives CDR1 LGHDT, CDR2 YNNKEL (reference sequence). With 3 bases removed from V and 7 bases from J, the gap between germline ends came to 10 bases.

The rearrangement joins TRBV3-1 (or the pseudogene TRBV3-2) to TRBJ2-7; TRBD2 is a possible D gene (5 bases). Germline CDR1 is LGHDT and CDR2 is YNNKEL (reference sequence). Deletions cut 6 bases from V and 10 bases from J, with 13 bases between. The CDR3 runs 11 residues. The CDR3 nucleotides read TGTGCCAGCAGAGGGCCCGAGGGCCAGTACTTC. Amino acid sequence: CASRGPEGQYF.

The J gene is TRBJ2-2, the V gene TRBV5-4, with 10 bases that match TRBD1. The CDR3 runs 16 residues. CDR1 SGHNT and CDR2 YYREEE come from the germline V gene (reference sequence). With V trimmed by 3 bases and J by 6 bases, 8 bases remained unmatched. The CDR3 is CASSSGTGDLPGELFF. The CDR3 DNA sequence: TGTGCCAGCAGCTCCGGGACAGGGGACTTACCCGGGGAGCTGTTTTTT. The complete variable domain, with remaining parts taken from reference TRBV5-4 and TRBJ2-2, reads ETGVTQSPTHLIKTRGQQVTLRCSSQSGHNTVSWYQQALGQGPQFIFQYYREEENGRGNFPPRFSGLQFPNYSSELNVNALELDDSALYLCASSSGTGDLPGELFFGEGSRLTVL.